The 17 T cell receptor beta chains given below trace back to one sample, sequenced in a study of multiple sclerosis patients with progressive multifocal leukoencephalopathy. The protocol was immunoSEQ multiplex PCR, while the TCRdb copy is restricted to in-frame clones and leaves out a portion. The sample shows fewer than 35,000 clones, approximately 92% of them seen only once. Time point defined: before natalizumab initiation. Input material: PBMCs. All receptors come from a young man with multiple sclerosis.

CDR3 sequence: CASRPAAGAVDTGELFF. CDR3 bases: TGTGCCAGCAGACCCGCGGCAGGGGCGGTCGACACCGGGGAGCTGTTTTTT. This sequence joins TRBV12-1 and TRBJ2-2; the D call TRBD1 from the table was never checked on the DNA. TRBV12-1 is a listed pseudogene. There are 17 residues in the CDR3.

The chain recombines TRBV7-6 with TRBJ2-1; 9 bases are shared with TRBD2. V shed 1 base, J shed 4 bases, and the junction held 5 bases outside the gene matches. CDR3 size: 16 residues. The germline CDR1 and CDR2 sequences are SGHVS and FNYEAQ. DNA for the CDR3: TGTGCCAGCAGCTTAGGGTCTAGCGGGAAATACAATGAGCAGTTCTTC. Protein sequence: CASSLGSSGKYNEQFF.

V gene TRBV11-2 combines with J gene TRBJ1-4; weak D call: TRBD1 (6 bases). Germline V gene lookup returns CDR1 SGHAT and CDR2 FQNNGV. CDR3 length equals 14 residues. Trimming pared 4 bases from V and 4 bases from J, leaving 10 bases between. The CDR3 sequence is CASSYRALNEKLFF. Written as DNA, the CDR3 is TGTGCCAGCAGCTACAGGGCCCTTAATGAAAAACTGTTTTTT.

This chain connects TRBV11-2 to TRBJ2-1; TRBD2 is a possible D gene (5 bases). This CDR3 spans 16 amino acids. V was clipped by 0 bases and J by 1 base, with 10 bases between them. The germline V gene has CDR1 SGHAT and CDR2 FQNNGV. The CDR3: CASSLEGRGSYNEQFF. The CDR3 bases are TGTGCCAGCAGCTTAGAAGGCCGAGGGTCCTACAATGAGCAGTTCTTC.

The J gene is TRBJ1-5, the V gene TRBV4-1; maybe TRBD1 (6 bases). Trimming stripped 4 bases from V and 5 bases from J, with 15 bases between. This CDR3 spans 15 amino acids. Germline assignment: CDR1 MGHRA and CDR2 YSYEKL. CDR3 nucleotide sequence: TGCGCCAGCAGCCCGGGGGGGCAGAATTATCAGCCCCAGCATTTT. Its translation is CASSPGGQNYQPQHF.

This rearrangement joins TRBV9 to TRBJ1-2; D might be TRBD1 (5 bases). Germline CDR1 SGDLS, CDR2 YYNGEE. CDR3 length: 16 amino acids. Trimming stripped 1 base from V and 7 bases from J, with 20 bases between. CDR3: CASSVWSGQGGRGYTF. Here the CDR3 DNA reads TGTGCCAGCAGCGTATGGAGTGGTCAGGGTGGCCGTGGCTACACCTTC.

The CDR3 sequence: CASSTAPGHPAEAFF. The CDR3 bases are TGTGCCAGCAGTACAGCCCCGGGACACCCCGCTGAAGCTTTCTTT. The rearrangement links TRBV25-1 to TRBJ1-1; tentatively, D is TRBD1 (6 bases). Trimming shortened V by 5 bases and J by 6 bases, and 19 bases separated the two germline ends. CDR3 length: 15 amino acids. In germline, CDR1 is MGHDK, CDR2 SYGVNS.

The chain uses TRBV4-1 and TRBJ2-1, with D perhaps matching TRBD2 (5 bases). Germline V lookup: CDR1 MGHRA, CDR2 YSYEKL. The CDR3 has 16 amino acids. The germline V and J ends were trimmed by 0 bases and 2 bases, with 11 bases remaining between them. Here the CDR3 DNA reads TGCGCCAGCAGCCAAGATCGGTCAGCGGCCTACAATGAGCAGTTCTTC. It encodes CASSQDRSAAYNEQFF.

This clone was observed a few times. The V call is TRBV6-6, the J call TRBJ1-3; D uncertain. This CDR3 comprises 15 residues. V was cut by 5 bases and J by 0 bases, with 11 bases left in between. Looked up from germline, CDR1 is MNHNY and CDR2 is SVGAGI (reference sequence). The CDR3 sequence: CASSHGSLSGNTIYF. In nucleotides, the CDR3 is TGTGCCAGCAGTCACGGTTCCCTCTCTGGAAACACCATATATTTT.

CDR3 sequence: CASSKGRYGYTF. The CDR3 DNA follows: TGTGCCAGCAGTAAGGGGAGGTATGGCTACACCTTC. The chain has TRBV6-1 and TRBJ1-2, with D perhaps TRBD1 (5 bases). This CDR3 is built from 12 residues. The germline V gene encodes CDR1 MNHNS and CDR2 SASEGT. Trimming left V 5 bases short and J 5 bases short, with 9 bases between.

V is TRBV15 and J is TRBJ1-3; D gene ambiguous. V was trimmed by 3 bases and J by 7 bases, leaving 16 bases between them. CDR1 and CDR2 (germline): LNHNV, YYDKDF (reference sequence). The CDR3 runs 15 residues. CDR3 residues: CATSSYPAPGNTIYF. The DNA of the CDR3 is TGTGCCACCAGCAGCTATCCCGCCCCGGGGAACACCATATATTTT. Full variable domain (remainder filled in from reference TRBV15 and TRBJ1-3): DAMVIQNPRYQVTQFGKPVTLSCSQTLNHNVMYWYQQKSSQAPKLLFHYYDKDFNNEADTPDNFQSRRPNTSFCFLDIRSPGLGDTAMYLCATSSYPAPGNTIYFGEGSWLTVV.

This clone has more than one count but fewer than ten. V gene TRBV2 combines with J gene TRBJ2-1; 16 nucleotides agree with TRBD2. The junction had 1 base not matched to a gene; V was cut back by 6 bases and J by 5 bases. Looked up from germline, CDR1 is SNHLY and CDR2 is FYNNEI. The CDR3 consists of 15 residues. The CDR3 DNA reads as TGTGCCAGCAGGGGGACTAGCGGGAGGGACAATGAGCAGTTCTTC. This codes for CASRGTSGRDNEQFF.

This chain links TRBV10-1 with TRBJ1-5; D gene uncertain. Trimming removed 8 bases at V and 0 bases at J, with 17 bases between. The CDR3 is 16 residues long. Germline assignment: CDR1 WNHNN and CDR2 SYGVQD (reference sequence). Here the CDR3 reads CASDDEWIFSNQPQHF. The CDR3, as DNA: TGCGCCAGCGACGACGAATGGATTTTTAGCAATCAGCCCCAGCATTTT.

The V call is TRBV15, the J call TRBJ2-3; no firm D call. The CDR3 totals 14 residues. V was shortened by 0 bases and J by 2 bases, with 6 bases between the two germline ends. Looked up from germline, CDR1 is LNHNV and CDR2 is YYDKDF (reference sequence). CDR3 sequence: CATSREPSTDTQYF. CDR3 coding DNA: TGTGCCACCAGCAGAGAACCCTCCACAGATACGCAGTATTTT.

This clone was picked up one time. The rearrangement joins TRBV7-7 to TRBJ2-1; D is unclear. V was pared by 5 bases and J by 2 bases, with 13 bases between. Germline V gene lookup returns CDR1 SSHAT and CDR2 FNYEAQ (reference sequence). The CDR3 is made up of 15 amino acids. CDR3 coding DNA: TGTGCCAGCAGCCCCTCCCAGTTCGCCTACAATGAGCAGTTCTTC. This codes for CASSPSQFAYNEQFF.

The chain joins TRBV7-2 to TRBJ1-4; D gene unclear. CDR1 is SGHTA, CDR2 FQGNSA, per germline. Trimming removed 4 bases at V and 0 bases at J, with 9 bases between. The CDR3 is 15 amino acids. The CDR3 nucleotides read TGTGCCAGCAGCTCCCAGTCAGCAACTAATGAAAAACTGTTTTTT. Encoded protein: CASSSQSATNEKLFF. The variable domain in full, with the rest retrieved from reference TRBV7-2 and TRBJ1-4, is GAGVSQSPSNKVTEKGKDVELRCDPISGHTALYWYRQSLGQGLEFLIYFQGNSAPDKSGLPSDRFSAERTGGSVSTLTIQRTQQEDSAVYLCASSSQSATNEKLFFGSGTQLSVL.

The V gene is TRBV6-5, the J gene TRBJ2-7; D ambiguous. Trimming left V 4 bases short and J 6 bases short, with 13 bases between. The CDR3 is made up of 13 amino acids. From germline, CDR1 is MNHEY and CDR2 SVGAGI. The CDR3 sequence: CASSSGTDFEQYF. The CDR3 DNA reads TGTGCCAGCAGTTCTGGCACAGATTTCGAGCAGTACTTC.